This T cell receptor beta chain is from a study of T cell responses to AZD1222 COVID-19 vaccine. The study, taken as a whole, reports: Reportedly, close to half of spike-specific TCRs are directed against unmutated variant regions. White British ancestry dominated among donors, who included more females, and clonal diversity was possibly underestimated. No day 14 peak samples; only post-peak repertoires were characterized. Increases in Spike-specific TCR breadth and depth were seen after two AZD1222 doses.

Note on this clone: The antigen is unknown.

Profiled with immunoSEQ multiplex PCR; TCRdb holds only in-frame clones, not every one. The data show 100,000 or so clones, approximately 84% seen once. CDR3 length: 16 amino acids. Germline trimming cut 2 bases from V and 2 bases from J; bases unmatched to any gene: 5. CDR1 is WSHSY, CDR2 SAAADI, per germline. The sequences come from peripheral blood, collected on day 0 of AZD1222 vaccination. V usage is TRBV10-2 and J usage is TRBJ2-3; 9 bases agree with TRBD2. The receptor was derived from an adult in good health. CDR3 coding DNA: TGCGCCAGCAGTGAGCCGTTAGCGGGGGTCACAGATACGCAGTATTTT. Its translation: CASSEPLAGVTDTQYF.